The 10 T cell receptor beta chains listed next were all sequenced from one sample in a study of cytomegalovirus exposure and HLA in healthy donors (dated by TCRdb to 2016 to 2017). The library was prepared using the immunoSEQ multiplex PCR assay. A mixture of 60 forward primers for TCR Vbeta segments and 13 reverse primers for TCR Jbeta segments was used in the multiplex PCR. The immuneACCESS repertoire file appears here via TCRdb, limited to in-frame rearrangements. These files lack a portion of the clones; in checked studies, under half of the deficit traces to unresolved V genes, and the cause of the others is not known. The sample contains roughly 110,000 clones, approximately 76% of them found a single time. The ten most abundant clones make up around 2.1% of the sample. Sequenced input: PBMCs. Source of these receptors: a young man in good health and CMV-seronegative.

The V and J genes are TRBV27 and TRBJ1-1, with 8 nucleotides matching TRBD1. Germline V lookup: CDR1 MNHEY, CDR2 SMNVEV (reference sequence). This CDR3 comprises 15 residues. The V gene end was trimmed by 4 bases and the J gene end by 1 base; junction bases not matched to a gene: 5. In DNA, the CDR3 is TGTGCCAGCAGTTCCCGACAGGGGCGGAACACTGAAGCTTTCTTT. This codes for CASSSRQGRNTEAFF.

The chain carries TRBV12-5 and TRBJ1-2, with 7 bases fitting TRBD1. Germline CDR1 LGHNT, CDR2 FRNRAP. The V gene end was trimmed by 7 bases and the J gene end by 8 bases; junction bases not matched to a gene: 13. The CDR3 contains 14 residues. The CDR3 reads CASARDRHLGGYTF. DNA for the CDR3: TGTGCTAGTGCCCGGGACAGACATCTCGGAGGCTACACCTTC.

The chain links TRBV9 to TRBJ2-5; the match to TRBD2 covers 12 bases. This CDR3 comprises 17 residues. The germline CDR1 and CDR2 sequences are SGDLS and YYNGEE. V lost 4 bases and J lost 1; bases outside the gene matches: 8. The CDR3 region is CASSFLGGLAGQETQYF. In DNA, the CDR3 is TGTGCCAGCAGCTTCTTAGGGGGACTAGCGGGCCAAGAGACCCAGTACTTC. Complete variable domain (other parts from reference TRBV9 and TRBJ2-5): DSGVTQTPKHLITATGQRVTLRCSPRSGDLSVYWYQQSLDQGLQFLIQYYNGEERAKGNILERFSAQQFPDLHSELNLSSLELGDSALYFCASSFLGGLAGQETQYFGPGTRLLVL.

This clone was seen just once. The V call is TRBV25-1, the J call TRBJ2-7; 8 bases fit TRBD1. V lost 6 bases and J lost 5; bases outside the gene matches: 0. The CDR3 consists of 11 residues. CDR1 and CDR2 (germline): MGHDK, SYGVNS. CDR3 coding DNA: TGTGCCAGCAGGGACAGGGACGAGCAGTACTTC. Translation: CASRDRDEQYF.

V gene TRBV9 combines with J gene TRBJ1-6, with D tentatively TRBD1 (6 bases). The CDR3 sequence is 15 residues long. The ends were cut back, 3 bases at V and 7 bases at J, with 14 bases in the middle. Germline CDR1 is SGDLS and CDR2 is YYNGEE. The CDR3 region has the DNA TGTGCCAGCAGCGAGTCAGGGGCAGGGAATTCACCCCTCCACTTT. Translated: CASSESGAGNSPLHF.

This chain uses TRBV6-6 with TRBJ1-4, with 7 bases matching TRBD1. Germline lookup yields CDR1 MNHNY and CDR2 SVGAGI (reference sequence). The CDR3 totals 15 residues. Unmatched junction bases numbered 5, after V lost 5 bases and J lost 2 bases. CDR3 coding DNA: TGTGCCAGCAGTGCCGACAGGGCCACTAATGAAAAACTGTTTTTT. This gives the protein CASSADRATNEKLFF.

The rearrangement joins TRBV9 to TRBJ2-3; 8 bases are shared with TRBD2. The J segment lost 2 bases and the V segment lost 7 bases, leaving 3 bases of the junction unmatched. Germline assignment: CDR1 SGDLS and CDR2 YYNGEE. The CDR3 is 13 residues long. The CDR3: CASRGGPTDTQYF. CDR3 nucleotide sequence: TGTGCCAGCCGGGGGGGCCCCACAGATACGCAGTATTTT. Full variable domain (outside the CDR3, taken from reference TRBV9 and TRBJ2-3): DSGVTQTPKHLITATGQRVTLRCSPRSGDLSVYWYQQSLDQGLQFLIQYYNGEERAKGNILERFSAQQFPDLHSELNLSSLELGDSALYFCASRGGPTDTQYFGPGTRLTVL.

This clone has only a few counts. The chain carries TRBV7-9 and TRBJ1-2; 7 nucleotides align to TRBD1. Per the germline V gene, CDR1 is SEHNR and CDR2 is FQNEAQ (reference sequence). The V and J ends lost 5 bases and 2 bases, in that order; junction bases with no gene match: 5. The CDR3 length is 14 residues. The CDR3 loop is CASSVGQNNYGYTF. CDR3 DNA: TGTGCCAGCAGCGTGGGACAGAACAACTATGGCTACACCTTC.

V gene TRBV5-6 combines with J gene TRBJ1-3; possibly TRBD1 for D (6 bases). V was cut by 0 bases and J by 8 bases, with 21 bases left in between. The CDR3 sequence is 17 residues long. Germline CDR1 is SGHDT and CDR2 is YYEEEE. The CDR3 is CASSLGRGLTSSDTIYF. CDR3 nucleotides: TGTGCCAGCAGCTTGGGGCGGGGGCTAACCTCCTCGGACACCATATATTTT.

This chain joins TRBV6-5 and TRBJ1-3, with D possibly matching TRBD1 (5 bases). The germline V gene has CDR1 MNHEY and CDR2 SVGAGI. This CDR3 is built from 16 residues. The ends were cut back, 2 bases at V and 4 bases at J, with 15 bases in the middle. The CDR3 spells CASSYGATGLGNTIYF. The CDR3 DNA reads TGTGCCAGCAGTTACGGGGCGACCGGGCTGGGAAACACCATATATTTT.